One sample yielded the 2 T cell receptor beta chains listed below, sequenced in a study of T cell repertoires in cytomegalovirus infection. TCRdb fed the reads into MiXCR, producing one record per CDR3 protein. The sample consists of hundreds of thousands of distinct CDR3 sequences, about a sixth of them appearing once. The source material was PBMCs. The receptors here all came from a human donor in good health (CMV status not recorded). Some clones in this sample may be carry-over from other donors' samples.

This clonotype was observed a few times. Here the CDR3 DNA reads TGCAGTGCTAGAGCTACTATGAGTCCTCTAGGGAACGAGCAGTACTTC. This codes for CSARATMSPLGNEQYF. V is TRBV20-1 and J is TRBJ2-7; no reliable D call. Germline V CDR1 and CDR2: DFQATT, SNEGSKA (reference sequence). The length of the CDR3 is 16 residues. V shed 1 base and J shed 5 bases, with 21 bases lying between them.

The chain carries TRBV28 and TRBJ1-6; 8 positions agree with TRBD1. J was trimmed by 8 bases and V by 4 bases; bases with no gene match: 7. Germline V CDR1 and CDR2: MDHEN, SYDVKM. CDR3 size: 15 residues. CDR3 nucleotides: TGTGCCAGCAGTTCTCACAGGGGGGTCGATTCACCCCTCCACTTT. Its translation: CASSSHRGVDSPLHF.